The rows below give T cell receptor beta chains drawn from one sample of a study of metastatic and nonmetastatic thyroid tumors. TCRdb redid the clone calls on the PCR reads using MiXCR. Of roughly 25,000 clones listed, 14% to 15% were seen once; the top ten hold more than 3%. The sequencing sample was made of blood. The origin of the receptors is a female donor with papillary thyroid cancer or a benign thyroid nodule (not recorded which). Some clones in this sample may be carry-over from other donors' samples. The CDR3 runs from the conserved cysteine through the conserved F or W. D genes are given only for firm matches. Part of the rows lack a size; the others show once, few, many or a class for expanded clones.

d_call j_call v_call clone_size cdr3_aa
TRBD1 TRBJ1-6 TRBV12-3/TRBV12-4 few CASSLETGVSPLHF
. TRBJ2-7 TRBV11-2 . CASSLGWRTRGDYEQYF
TRBD1 TRBJ1-1 TRBV6-6 many CASSYSTGGGTEAFF
. TRBJ2-5 TRBV14 many CASSPRTEETQYF
. TRBJ1-3 TRBV19 many CASSPRGGSSGNTIYF
. TRBJ1-4 TRBV6-1 many CASSEVQGKLFF
. TRBJ2-4 TRBV7-9 many CASTSSVF
TRBD2 TRBJ2-3 TRBV6-1 many CASSSPGLAGADTQYF
. TRBJ2-3 TRBV12-3/TRBV12-4 many CASTSTFRTDTQYF
. TRBJ2-2 TRBV6-2/TRBV6-3 once CASSYNRGTRNTGELFF
TRBD1 TRBJ1-6 TRBV27 many CASSSGQGSPLHF
. TRBJ2-1 TRBV12-3/TRBV12-4 medium-sized CASSLGRAQQFF
. TRBJ1-5 TRBV6-2/TRBV6-3 . CASSRDGYSNKPQHF
. TRBJ2-1 TRBV28 many CASSWSRARSNNEQFF
. TRBJ1-1 TRBV2 many CASKPSRTEAFF
. TRBJ1-2 TRBV4-1 many CASSQDAFYTF
. TRBJ1-5 TRBV20-1 many CSARRTVCNQPQHF
. TRBJ2-6 TRBV2 many CASEGMAGANVLTF
TRBD2 TRBJ2-1 TRBV20-1 many CSAGTSFSYNEQFF
. TRBJ1-1 TRBV4-1 medium-sized CASSLRNTEAFF
. TRBJ2-7 TRBV20-1 few CSARDGEGIYEQYF
. TRBJ1-3 TRBV7-2 once CASTLGVSGNTIYF
TRBD1 TRBJ1-1 TRBV11-1 . CASSLPGQGARLDTEAFF
. TRBJ2-7 TRBV28 medium-sized CASSLGGPKTYEQYF
. TRBJ2-7 TRBV11-2 medium-sized CASSFRVPSYEQYF
. TRBJ1-1 TRBV6-1 many CASRSHRENTEAFF
TRBD1 TRBJ2-1 TRBV5-1 many CASSAGTDSYNEQFF
. TRBJ2-2 TRBV6-1 many CASSRPGTRNTGELFF
TRBD1 TRBJ2-7 TRBV20-1 once CSARDLGTEYEQYF
. TRBJ2-3 TRBV6-4 many CASSEISEGTQYF
. TRBJ1-1 TRBV6-1 . CASSDYREVNTEAFF
TRBD1 TRBJ2-2 TRBV29-1 many CSVEGQGFTGELFF
TRBD1 TRBJ2-1 TRBV7-2 many CASSLVGTGGDEQFF
. TRBJ1-2 TRBV19 many CASSITGAQGDYGYTF
. TRBJ2-5 TRBV7-9 many CASSPREETQYF
. TRBJ2-6 TRBV20-1 . CSAIDTGRYSGANVLTF
TRBD2 TRBJ2-7 TRBV20-1 many CSASAGGREEQYF
. TRBJ1-1 TRBV11-2 many CASSLGGWTEAFF
. TRBJ2-5 TRBV7-9 many CASSLYRAWEETQYF
. TRBJ2-6 TRBV10-2 many CASGRGTGANVLTF
. TRBJ1-5 TRBV28 many CASSLPGGDNSNQPQHF
TRBD2 TRBJ2-1 TRBV28 many CASSLGGRKNNEQFF
TRBD1 TRBJ2-4 TRBV6-2/TRBV6-3 many CASEKSRGQNIQYF
. TRBJ2-7 TRBV20-1 many CSAPQRDKRYEQYF
. TRBJ2-4 TRBV6-1 many CASSVSVENIQYF
TRBD2 TRBJ2-5 TRBV28 . CASIGNSGRRGQETQYF
. TRBJ1-4 TRBV20-1 many CSASRGTNEKLFF
. TRBJ1-3 TRBV28 many CASSFLGIRSGNTIYF
. TRBJ2-3 TRBV4-1 many CASSQEAASTDTQYF
. TRBJ2-2 TRBV10-3 many CAISESVGRGTGELFF
. TRBJ2-1 TRBV20-1 . CSASWGLGHNEQFF
. TRBJ1-2 TRBV6-1 . CASTLREGRGWTF